This entry lists 2 T cell receptor beta chains sequenced from one sample in a study of T cells after yellow fever vaccination. TCRdb re-called the 5' RACE reads with MiXCR, one entry per CDR3 protein. The repertoire holds 550,000 or so distinct CDR3 sequences, with about a fifth as singletons. The specimen was PBMCs, collected 15 days after the yellow fever booster vaccination. The source is a man aged 25-45 years who received the YFV17D yellow fever vaccine.

The chain carries TRBV29-1 and TRBJ2-1, with TRBD2 matching over 10 bases. The germline V gene has CDR1 SQVTM and CDR2 ANQGSEA. The CDR3 length is 14 residues. V trimming: 1 base; J trimming: 3 bases; junction bases outside the gene matches: 0. The CDR3 coding sequence is TGCAGCGTTGAAGGACTAGCGGGCTACAATGAGCAGTTCTTC. Translated, it gives CSVEGLAGYNEQFF.

This clonotype turned up a few times. The chain links TRBV7-9 to TRBJ1-1, with D possibly matching TRBD1 (5 bases). Germline values: CDR1 SEHNR, CDR2 FQNEAQ (reference sequence). V lost 1 base to trimming and J lost 7 bases, with 13 bases between them. The CDR3 is 14 amino acids. The CDR3: CASSLGGASFEAFF. In nucleotides, the CDR3 is TGTGCCAGCAGCTTAGGAGGGGCATCCTTTGAAGCTTTCTTT.